This TCR beta chain was recovered during a study of cytomegalovirus exposure and HLA in healthy donors. PCR amplification relied on 60 Vbeta primers (plus 13 Jbeta primers). The assay was immunoSEQ multiplex PCR, and TCRdb's table has in-frame clones only and misses some. The sample lists 150,000 to 200,000 clones, 84% occurring once. Study-level results: TRBV6-2, TRBV6-3 and some other V segments were unresolvable in 87-base-pair reads.

This clone has just a few counts. As yet, its antigen is unknown. Additional DNA sequences in this sample encode the identical CDR3. CDR1 and CDR2 from the germline V gene are MDHEN and SYDVKM. The ends lost 6 bases at V and 5 bases at J; junction bases unmatched: 4. The CDR3 has 13 amino acids. Sample: PBMCs. The source of this sequence is a girl aged 5-17 years in good health and CMV-seropositive. The chain joins TRBV28 to TRBJ1-1; 9 bases agree with TRBD1. The DNA of the CDR3 is TGTGCCAGCAGCCGGGACAGGGTTACTGAAGCTTTCTTT. Its translation: CASSRDRVTEAFF.